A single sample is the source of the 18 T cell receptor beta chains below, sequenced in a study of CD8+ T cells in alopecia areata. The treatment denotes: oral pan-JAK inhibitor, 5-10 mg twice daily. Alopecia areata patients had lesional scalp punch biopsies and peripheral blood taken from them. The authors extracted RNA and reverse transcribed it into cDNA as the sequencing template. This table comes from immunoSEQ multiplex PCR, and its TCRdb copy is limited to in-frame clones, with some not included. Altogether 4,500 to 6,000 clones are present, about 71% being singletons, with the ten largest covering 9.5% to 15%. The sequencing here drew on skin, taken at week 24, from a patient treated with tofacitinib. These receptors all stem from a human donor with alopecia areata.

The CDR3 spells CSVVGLAGAGELFF. The CDR3 DNA follows: TGCAGCGTGGTCGGGCTAGCGGGGGCCGGGGAGCTGTTTTTT. J is TRBJ2-2 and V is TRBV29-1, with TRBD2 matching 10 bases. Germline CDR1 and CDR2: SQVTM and ANQGSEA. The CDR3 contains 14 residues. The trim removed 6 bases at V and 6 bases at J, leaving 7 bases unmatched.

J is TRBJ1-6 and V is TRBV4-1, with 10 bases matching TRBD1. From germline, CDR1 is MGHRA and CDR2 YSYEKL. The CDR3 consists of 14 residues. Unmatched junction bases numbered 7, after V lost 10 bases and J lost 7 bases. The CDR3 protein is CATRRDRGNSPLHF. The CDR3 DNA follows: TGCGCCACCCGCAGGGACAGGGGAAATTCACCCCTCCACTTT.

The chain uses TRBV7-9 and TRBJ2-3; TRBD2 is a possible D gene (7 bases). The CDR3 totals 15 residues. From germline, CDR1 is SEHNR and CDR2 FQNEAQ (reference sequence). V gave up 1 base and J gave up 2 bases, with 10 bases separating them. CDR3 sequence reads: CASSLEGGNTDTQYF. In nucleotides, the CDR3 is TGTGCCAGCAGCTTAGAGGGGGGGAACACAGATACGCAGTATTTT.

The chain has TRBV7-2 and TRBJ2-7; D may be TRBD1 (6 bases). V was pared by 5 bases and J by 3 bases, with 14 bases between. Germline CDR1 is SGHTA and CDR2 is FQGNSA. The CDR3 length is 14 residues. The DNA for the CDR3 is TGTGCCAGCAGCCCCCAGGGGCTCTACTACGAGCAGTACTTC. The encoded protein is CASSPQGLYYEQYF.

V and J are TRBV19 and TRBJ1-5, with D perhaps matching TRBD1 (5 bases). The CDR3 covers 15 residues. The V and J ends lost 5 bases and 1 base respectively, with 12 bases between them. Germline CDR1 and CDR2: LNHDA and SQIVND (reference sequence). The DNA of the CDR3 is TGTGCCAGTAGTTCAGGGCGTCGGAGCAATCAGCCCCAGCATTTT. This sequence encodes CASSSGRRSNQPQHF.

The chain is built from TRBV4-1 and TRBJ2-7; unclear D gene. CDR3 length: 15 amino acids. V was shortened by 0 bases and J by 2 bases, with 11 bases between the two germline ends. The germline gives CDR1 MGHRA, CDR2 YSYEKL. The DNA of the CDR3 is TGCGCCAGCAGCCAAGATTGGAGTGACGCCTACGAGCAGTACTTC. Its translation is CASSQDWSDAYEQYF.

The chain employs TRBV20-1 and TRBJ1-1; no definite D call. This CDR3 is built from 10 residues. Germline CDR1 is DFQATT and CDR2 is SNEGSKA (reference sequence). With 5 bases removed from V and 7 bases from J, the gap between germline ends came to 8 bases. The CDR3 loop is CSAANIEAFF. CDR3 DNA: TGCAGTGCTGCAAATATTGAAGCTTTCTTT.

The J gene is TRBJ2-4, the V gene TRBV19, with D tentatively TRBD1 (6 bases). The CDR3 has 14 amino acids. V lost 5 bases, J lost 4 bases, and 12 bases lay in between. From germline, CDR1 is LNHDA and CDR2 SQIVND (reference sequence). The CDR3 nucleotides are TGTGCCAGTAGTCAGCAGGGGTCAAAAAACATTCAGTACTTC. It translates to CASSQQGSKNIQYF.

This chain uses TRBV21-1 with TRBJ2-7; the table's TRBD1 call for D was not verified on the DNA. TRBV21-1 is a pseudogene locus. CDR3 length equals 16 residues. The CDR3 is CASILTRRTGVCEQYF. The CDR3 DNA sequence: TGTGCCAGCATCCTTACGAGGCGGACAGGGGTTTGCGAGCAGTACTTC.

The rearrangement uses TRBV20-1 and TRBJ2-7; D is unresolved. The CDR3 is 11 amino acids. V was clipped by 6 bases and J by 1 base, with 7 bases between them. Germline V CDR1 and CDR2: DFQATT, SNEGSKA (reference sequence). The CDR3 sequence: CSAEKSYEQYF. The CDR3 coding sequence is TGCAGTGCCGAGAAATCCTACGAGCAGTACTTC.

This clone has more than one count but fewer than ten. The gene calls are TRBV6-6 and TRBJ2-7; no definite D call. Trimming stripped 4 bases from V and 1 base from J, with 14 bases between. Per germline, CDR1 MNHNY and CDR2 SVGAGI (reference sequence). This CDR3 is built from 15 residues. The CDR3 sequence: CASSSPTLRSYEQYF. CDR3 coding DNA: TGTGCCAGCAGTTCGCCGACACTTCGGTCCTACGAGCAGTACTTC.

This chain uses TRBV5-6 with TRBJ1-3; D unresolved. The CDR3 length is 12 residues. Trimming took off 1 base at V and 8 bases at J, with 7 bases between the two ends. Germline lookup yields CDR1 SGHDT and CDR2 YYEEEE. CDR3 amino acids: CASSLIKDTIYF. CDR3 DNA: TGTGCCAGCAGCTTGATTAAGGACACCATATATTTT. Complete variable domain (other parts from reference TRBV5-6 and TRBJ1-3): DAGVTQSPTHLIKTRGQQVTLRCSPKSGHDTVSWYQQALGQGPQFIFQYYEEEERQRGNFPDRFSGHQFPNYSSELNVNALLLGDSALYLCASSLIKDTIYFGEGSWLTVV.

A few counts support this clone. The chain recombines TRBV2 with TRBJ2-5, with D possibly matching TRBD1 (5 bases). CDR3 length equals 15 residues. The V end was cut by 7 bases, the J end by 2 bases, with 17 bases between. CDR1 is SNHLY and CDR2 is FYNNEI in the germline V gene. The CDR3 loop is CASNRRQRVQETQYF. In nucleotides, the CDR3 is TGTGCCAGCAATAGGAGACAGCGCGTACAAGAGACCCAGTACTTC. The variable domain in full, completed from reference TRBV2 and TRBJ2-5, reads EPEVTQTPSHQVTQMGQEVILRCVPISNHLYFYWYRQILGQKVEFLVSFYNNEISEKSEIFDDQFSVERPDGSNFTLKIRSTKLEDSAMYFCASNRRQRVQETQYFGPGTRLLVL.

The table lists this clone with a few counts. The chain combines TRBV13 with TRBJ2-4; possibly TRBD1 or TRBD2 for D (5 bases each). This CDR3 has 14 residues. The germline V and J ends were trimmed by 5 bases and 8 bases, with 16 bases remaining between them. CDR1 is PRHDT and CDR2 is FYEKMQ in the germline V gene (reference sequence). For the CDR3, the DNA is TGTGCCAGCAGCATGAAGGGGATCGGGGACATTCAGTACTTC. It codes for CASSMKGIGDIQYF.

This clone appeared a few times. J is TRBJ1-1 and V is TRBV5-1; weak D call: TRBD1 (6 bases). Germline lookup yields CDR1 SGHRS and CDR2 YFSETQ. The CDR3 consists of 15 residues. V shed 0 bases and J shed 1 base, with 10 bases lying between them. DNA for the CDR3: TGCGCCAGCAGCTTGGACAGGGCCTCGAACACTGAAGCTTTCTTT. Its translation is CASSLDRASNTEAFF.

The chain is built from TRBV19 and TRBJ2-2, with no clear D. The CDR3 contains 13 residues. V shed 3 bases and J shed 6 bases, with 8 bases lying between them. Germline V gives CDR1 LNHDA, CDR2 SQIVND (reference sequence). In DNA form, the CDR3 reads TGTGCCAGTAGTATCTCTAAACCCGGGGAGCTGTTTTTT. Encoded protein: CASSISKPGELFF.

The CDR3 DNA reads TGTGCCAGCAGTTACGAGCGCCGCGCTTTCTTT. Amino acids: CASSYERRAFF. This chain links TRBV6-1 with TRBJ1-1, with D unresolved. Trimming removed 5 bases from V and 11 bases from J, with 12 bases in between. This CDR3 has 11 amino acids. Germline CDR1 and CDR2: MNHNS and SASEGT.

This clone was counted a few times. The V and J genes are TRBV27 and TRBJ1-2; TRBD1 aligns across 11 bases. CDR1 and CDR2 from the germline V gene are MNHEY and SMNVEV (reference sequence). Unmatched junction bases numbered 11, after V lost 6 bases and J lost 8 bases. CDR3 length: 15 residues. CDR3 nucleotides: TGTGCCAGCAGCCCCGGACAGGGGGCGTCCTGGGGCTACACCTTC. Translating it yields CASSPGQGASWGYTF.